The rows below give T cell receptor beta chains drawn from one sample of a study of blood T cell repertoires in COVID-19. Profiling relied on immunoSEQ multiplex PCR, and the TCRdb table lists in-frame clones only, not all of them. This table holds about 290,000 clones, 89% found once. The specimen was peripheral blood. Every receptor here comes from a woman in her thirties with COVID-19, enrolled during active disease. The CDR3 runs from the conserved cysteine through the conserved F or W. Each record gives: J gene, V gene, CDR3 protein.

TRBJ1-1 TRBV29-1 CSVEGTRNTEAFF
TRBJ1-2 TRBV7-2 CASSPRGDQGLDYGYTF
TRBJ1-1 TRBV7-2 CASSPTRTYTEAFF
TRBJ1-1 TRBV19 CASSIRRQSEAFF
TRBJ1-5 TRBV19 CASRGEGRDGQPQHF
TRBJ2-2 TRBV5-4 CASSRGAANTGELFF
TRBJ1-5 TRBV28 CASSPTGSRQPQHF
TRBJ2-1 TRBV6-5 CASSYSRVYNEQFF
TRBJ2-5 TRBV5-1 CASSLALRQETQYF
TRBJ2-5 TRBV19 CASSVTGRGGETQYF
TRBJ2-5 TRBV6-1 CASSGDRDPLLGETQYF
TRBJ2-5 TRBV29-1 CSAGRQGETQYF
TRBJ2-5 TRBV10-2 CASTKTSGPRGETQYF
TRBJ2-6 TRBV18 CASSPQGAGANVLTF
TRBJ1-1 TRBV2 CALLGEGAEAFF
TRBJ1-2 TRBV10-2 CASEGLTGSNYGYTF
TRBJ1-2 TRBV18 CASSPPRQGIDGYTF
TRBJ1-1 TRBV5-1 CASSGENTEAFF
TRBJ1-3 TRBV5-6 CASSPRDFRSGNTIYF
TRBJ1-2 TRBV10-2 CASAPGQVGLGYTF
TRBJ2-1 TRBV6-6 CASREVGEQFF
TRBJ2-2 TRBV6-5 CASTRGGELFF
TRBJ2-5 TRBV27 CASSLLAGGWETQYF
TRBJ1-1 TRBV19 CASSSSGFSTEAFF
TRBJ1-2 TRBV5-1 CASSLAEGNYGYTF
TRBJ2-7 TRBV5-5 CASDAGDGGSYEQYF
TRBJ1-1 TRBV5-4 CASSAVGRGTEAFF
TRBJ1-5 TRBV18 CASSPEGSSNQPQHF
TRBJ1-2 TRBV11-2 CASSLIRRDRGRPNYGYTF
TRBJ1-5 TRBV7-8 CASSLEDRLNQPQHF
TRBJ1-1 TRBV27 CASSLRGNTEAFF
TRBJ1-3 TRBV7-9 CASSLSGRGGNTIYF
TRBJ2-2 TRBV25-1 CASAGINVWTGELFF
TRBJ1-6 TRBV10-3 CAIREEGVIDSPLHF
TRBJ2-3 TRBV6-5 CASSRTGGTDTQYF
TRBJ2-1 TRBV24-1 CATSDLSGQGIDEQFF
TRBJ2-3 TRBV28 CASSLWSPRTDTQYF
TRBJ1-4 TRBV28 CASSLLQQGPSNEKLFF